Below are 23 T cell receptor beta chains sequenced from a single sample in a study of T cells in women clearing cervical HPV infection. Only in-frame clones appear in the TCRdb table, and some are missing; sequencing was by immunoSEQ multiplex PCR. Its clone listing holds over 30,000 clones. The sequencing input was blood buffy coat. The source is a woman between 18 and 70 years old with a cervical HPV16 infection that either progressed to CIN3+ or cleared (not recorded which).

The covered CDR3 bases are TGTGCCAGCAGTGGGGACAGAGTTTACGAG. It encodes CASSGDRVYE. The whole CDR3 protein is CASSGDRVYEQYF. The chain couples TRBV2 to TRBJ2-7; 7 bases map to TRBD1. The CDR3 is cut off 3 residues early in the read; its end comes from the germline J gene. With 4 bases clipped from V and 4 bases from J, the junction kept 4 bases outside the gene matches. CDR3 length equals 13 residues. CDR1 SNHLY and CDR2 FYNNEI come from the germline V gene.

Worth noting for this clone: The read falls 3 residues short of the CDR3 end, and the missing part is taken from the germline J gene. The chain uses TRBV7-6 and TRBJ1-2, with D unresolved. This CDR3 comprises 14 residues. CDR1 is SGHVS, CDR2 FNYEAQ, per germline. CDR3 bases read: TGTGCCAGCAGCTTAGAAGGAATCACAGATACC. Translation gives CASSLEGITDT. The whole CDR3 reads CASSLEGITDTYTF.

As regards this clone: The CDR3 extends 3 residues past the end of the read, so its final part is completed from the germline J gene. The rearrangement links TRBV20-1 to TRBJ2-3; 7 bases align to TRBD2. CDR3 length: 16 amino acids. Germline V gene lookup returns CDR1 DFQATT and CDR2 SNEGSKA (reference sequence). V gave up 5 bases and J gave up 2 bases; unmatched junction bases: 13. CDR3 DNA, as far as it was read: TGCAGTGCTGGGGGGGGAGCCATACCGCCCACAGATACG. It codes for CSAGGGAIPPTDT. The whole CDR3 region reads CSAGGGAIPPTDTQYF.

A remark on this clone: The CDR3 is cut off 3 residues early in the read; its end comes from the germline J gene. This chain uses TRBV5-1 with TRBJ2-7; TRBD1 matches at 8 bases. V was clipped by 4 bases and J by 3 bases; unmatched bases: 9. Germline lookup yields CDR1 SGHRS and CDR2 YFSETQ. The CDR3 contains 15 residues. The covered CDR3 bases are TGCGCCAGCAGCCCAGGGACAGGAAAAGGCTACGAG. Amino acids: CASSPGTGKGYE. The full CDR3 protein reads CASSPGTGKGYEQYF.

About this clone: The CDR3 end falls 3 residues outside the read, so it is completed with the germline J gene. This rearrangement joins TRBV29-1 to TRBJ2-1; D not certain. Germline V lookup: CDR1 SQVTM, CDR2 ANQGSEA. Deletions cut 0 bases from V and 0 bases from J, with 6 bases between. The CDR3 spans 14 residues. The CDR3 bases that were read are TGCAGCGTTGAAGATCCGTACTCCTACAATGAG. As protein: CSVEDPYSYNE. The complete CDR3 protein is CSVEDPYSYNEQFF.

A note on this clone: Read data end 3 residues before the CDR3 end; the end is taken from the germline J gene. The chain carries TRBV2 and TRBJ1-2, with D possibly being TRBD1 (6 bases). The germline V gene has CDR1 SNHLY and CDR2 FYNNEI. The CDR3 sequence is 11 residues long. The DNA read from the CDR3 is TGTGCCACCCGGGGGGCGCACGGC. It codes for CATRGAHG. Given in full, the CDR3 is CATRGAHGYTF.

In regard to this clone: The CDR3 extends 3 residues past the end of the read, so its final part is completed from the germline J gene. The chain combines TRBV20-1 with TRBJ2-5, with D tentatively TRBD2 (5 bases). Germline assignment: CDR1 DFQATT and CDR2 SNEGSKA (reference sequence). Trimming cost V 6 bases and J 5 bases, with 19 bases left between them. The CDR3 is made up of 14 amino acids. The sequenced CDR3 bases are TGCAGTGCATGGACTGGCGGACGGGTGGAGACC. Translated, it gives CSAWTGGRVET. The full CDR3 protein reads CSAWTGGRVETQYF.

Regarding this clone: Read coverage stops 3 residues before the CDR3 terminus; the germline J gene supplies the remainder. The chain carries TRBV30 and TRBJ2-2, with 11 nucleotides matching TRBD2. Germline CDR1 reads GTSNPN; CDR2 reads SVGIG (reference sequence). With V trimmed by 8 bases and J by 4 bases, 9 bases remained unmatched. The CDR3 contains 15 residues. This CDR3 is CARIGSGRATGELFF. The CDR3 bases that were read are TGTGCCCGTATAGGTAGCGGGAGGGCCACCGGGGAG.

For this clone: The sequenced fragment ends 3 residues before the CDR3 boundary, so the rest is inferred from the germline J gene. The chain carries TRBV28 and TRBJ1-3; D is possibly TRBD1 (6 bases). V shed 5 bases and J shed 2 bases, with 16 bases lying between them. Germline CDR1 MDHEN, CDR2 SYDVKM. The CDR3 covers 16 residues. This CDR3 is CASSLLTYRAGNTIYF. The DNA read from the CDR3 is TGTGCCAGCAGTCTACTTACCTACAGGGCTGGAAACACC.

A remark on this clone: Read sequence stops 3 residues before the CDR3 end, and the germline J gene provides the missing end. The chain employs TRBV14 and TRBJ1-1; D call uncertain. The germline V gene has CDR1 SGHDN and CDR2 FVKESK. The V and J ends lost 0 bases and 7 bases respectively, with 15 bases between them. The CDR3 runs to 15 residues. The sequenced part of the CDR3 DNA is TGTGCCAGCAGCCAAGATGCGGGATTTATGGGTGAA. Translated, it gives CASSQDAGFMGE. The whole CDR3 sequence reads CASSQDAGFMGEAFF.

Here the CDR3 reads CASSSYPGAGGPDNEQFF. CDR3 DNA, as far as it was read: TGCGCCAGCAGCTCCTACCCCGGAGCGGGAGGGCCTGACAATGAG. This chain joins TRBV5-1 and TRBJ2-1; 10 positions agree with TRBD2. The read gets to within 3 residues of the CDR3 end, and the germline J gene fills in the rest. The germline CDR1 and CDR2 sequences are SGHRS and YFSETQ. V dropped 3 bases and J dropped 5; count of bases not matched to a gene: 14. This CDR3 has 18 amino acids.

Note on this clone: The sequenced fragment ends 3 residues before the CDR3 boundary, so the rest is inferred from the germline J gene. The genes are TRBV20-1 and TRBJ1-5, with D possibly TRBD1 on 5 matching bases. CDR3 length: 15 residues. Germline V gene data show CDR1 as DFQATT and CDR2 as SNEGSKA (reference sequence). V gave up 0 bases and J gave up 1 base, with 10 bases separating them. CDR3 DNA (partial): TGCAGTGCTAGAGAAGGGGAGGAAAGCAATCAGCCC. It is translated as CSAREGEESNQP. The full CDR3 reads CSAREGEESNQPQHF.

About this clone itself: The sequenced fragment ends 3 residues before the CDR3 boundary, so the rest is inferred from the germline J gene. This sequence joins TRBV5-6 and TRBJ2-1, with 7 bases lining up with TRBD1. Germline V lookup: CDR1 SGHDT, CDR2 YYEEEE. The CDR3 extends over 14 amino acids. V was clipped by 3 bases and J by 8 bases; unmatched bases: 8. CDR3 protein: CASSSNFGTDEQFF. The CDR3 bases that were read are TGTGCCAGCAGCTCCAACTTTGGGACAGATGAG.

The CDR3 protein is CSARRSSGGDEQFF. CDR3 bases read: TGCAGTGCTAGACGATCTAGCGGGGGAGATGAG. The chain is built from TRBV20-1 and TRBJ2-1; 10 nucleotides agree with TRBD2. Coverage ceases 3 residues before the CDR3 finishes, and the germline J gene fills in the end. The CDR3 runs 14 residues. CDR1 DFQATT and CDR2 SNEGSKA come from the germline V gene (reference sequence). With V trimmed by 2 bases and J by 8 bases, 6 bases remained unmatched.

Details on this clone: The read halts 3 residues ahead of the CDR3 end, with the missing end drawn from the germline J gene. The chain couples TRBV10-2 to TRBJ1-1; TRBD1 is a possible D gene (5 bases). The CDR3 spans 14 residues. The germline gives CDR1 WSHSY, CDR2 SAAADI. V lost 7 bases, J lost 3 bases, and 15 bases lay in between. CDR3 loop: CASKGFEEDTEAFF. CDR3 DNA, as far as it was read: TGCGCCAGCAAGGGGTTTGAGGAGGACACTGAA.

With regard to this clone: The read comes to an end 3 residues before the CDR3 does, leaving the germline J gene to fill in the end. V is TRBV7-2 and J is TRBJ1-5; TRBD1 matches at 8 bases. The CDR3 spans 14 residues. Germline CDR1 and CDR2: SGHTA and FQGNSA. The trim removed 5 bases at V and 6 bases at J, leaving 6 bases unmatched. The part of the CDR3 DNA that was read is TGTGCCAGCAGCCAACAGGGGGTGGGTCAGCCC. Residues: CASSQQGVGQP. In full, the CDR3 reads CASSQQGVGQPQHF. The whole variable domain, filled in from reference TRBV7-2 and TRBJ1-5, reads GAGVSQSPSNKVTEKGKDVELRCDPISGHTALYWYRQSLGQGLEFLIYFQGNSAPDKSGLPSDRFSAERTGGSVSTLTIQRTQQEDSAVYLCASSQQGVGQPQHFGDGTRLSIL.

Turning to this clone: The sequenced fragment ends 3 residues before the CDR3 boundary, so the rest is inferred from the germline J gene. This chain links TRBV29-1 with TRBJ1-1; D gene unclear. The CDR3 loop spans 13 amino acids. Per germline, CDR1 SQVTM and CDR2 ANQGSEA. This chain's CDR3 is CSEMSTVSEVAFF. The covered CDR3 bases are TGCAGCGAGATGAGTACCGTCTCTGAGGTA.

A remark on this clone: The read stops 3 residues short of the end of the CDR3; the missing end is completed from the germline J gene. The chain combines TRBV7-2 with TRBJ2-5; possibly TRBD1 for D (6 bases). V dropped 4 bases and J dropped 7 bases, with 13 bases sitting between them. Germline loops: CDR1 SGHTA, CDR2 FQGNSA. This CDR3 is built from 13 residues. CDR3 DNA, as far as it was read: TGTGCCAGCAGCTGGGGGCCCGTCGGGACC. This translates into CASSWGPVGT. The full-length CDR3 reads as CASSWGPVGTQYF.

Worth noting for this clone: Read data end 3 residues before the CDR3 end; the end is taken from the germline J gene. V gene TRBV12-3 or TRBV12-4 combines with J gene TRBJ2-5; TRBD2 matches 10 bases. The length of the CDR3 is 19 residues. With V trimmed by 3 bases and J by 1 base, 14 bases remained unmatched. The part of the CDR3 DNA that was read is TGTGCCAGCAGTTTGGGGGTGTCCAGCGGGGGGGCCGCCCAAGAGACC. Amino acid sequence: CASSLGVSSGGAAQET. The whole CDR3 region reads CASSLGVSSGGAAQETQYF.

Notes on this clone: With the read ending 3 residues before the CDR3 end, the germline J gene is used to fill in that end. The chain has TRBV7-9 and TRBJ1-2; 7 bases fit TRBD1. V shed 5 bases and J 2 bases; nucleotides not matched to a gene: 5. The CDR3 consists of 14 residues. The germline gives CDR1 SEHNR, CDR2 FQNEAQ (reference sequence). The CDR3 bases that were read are TGTGCCAGCAGCCTCTTACAGGGGAACTATGGC. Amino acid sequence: CASSLLQGNYG. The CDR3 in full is CASSLLQGNYGYTF.

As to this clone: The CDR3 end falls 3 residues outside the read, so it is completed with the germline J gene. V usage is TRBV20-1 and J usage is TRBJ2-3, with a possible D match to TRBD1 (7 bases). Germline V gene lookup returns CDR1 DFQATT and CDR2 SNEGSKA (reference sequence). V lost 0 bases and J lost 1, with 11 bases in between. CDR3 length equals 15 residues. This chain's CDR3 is CSARESRGGTDTQYF. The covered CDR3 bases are TGCAGTGCTAGAGAGTCCAGGGGGGGCACAGATACG.

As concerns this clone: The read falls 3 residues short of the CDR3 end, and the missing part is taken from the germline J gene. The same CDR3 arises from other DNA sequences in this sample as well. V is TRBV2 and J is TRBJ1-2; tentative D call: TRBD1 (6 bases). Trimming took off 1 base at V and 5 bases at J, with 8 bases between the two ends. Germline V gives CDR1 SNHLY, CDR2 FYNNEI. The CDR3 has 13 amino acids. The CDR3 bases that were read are TGTGCCAGCAGTGAAGGTCAGGGGTATGGC. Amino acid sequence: CASSEGQGYG. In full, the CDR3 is CASSEGQGYGYTF. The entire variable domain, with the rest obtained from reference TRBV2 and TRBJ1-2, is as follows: EPEVTQTPSHQVTQMGQEVILRCVPISNHLYFYWYRQILGQKVEFLVSFYNNEISEKSEIFDDQFSVERPDGSNFTLKIRSTKLEDSAMYFCASSEGQGYGYTFGSGTRLTVV.

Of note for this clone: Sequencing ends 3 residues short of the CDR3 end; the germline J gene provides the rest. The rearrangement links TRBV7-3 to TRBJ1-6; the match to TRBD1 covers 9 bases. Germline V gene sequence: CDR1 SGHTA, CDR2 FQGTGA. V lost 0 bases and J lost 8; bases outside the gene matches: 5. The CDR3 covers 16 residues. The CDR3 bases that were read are TGTGCCAGCAGCTTAACAGGGGGACAGGGCCATTCACCC. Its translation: CASSLTGGQGHSP. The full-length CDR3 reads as CASSLTGGQGHSPLHF.